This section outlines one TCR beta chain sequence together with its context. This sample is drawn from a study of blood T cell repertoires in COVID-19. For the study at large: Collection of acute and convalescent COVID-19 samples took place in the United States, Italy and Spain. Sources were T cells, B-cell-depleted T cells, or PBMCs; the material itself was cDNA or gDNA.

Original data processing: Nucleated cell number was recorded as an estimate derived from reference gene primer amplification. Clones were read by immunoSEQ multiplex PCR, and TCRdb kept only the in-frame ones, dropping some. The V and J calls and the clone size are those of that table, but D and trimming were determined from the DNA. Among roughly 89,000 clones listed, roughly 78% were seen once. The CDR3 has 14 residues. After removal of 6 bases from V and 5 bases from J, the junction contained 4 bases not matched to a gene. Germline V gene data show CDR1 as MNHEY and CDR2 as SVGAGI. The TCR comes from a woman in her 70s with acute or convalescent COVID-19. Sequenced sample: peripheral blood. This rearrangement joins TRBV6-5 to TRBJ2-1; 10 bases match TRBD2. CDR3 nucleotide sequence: TGTGCCAGCAGAACTAGCGGGGTGAACAATGAGCAGTTCTTC. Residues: CASRTSGVNNEQFF.